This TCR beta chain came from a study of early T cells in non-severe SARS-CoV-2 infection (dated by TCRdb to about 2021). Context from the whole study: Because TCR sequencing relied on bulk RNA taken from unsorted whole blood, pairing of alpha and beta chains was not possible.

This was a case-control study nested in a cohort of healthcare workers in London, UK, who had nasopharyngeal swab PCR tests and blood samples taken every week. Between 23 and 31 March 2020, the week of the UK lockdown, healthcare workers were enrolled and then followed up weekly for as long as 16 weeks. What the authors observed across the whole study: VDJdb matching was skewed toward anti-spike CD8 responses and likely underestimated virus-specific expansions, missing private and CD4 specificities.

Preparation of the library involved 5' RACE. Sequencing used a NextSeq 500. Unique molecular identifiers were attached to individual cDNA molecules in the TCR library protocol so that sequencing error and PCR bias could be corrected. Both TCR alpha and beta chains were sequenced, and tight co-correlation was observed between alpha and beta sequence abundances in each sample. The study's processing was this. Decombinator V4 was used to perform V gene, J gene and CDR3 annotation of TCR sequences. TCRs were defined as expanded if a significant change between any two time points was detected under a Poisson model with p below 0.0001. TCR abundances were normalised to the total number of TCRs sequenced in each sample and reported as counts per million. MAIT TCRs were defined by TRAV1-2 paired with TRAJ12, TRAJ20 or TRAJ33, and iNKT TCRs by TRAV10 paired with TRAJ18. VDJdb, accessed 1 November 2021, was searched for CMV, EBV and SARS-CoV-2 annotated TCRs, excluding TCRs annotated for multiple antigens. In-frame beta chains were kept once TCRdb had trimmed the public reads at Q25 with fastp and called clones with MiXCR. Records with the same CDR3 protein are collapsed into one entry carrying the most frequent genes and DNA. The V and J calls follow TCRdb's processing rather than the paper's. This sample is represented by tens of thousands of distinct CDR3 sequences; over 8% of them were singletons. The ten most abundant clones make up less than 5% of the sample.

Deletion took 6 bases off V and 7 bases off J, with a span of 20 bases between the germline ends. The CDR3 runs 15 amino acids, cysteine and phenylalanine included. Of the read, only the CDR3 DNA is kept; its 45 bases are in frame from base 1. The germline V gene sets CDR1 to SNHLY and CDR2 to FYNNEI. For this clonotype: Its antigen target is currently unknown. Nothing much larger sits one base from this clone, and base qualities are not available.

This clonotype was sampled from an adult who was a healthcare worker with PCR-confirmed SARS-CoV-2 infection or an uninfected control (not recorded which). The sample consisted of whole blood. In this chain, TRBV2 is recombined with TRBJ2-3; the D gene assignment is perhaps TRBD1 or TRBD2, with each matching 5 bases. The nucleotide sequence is TGTGCCAGCAGCGGGACGGACTTCGTAGTTTATACGCAGTATTTT. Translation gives CASSGTDFVVYTQYF.